Following are 10 T cell receptor beta chains from one sample sequenced in a study of human T cells and chemical hapten exposure. TCRdb used MiXCR to reprocess the RACE reads, holding one entry per CDR3 protein. The sample has 300,000 to 450,000 distinct CDR3 sequences; 4% to 6% are singletons. Specified time point: pre-sensitization, week 0. Treatment denoted: therapeutic diphenylcyclopropenone sensitization with weekly scalp DPC. Here the sequenced sample was whole blood, taken in connection with sensitization to the hapten diphenylcyclopropenone (DPC). These receptors all come from a woman aged 45-65 years with alopecia areata. Some clones in this sample may be carry-over from other donors' samples.

At least ten counts were recorded for this clonotype. The rearrangement joins TRBV7-9 to TRBJ2-1; 8 nucleotides agree with TRBD1. The CDR3 sequence is 15 residues long. The germline V gene encodes CDR1 SEHNR and CDR2 FQNEAQ (reference sequence). With V trimmed by 5 bases and J by 8 bases, 11 bases remained unmatched. The CDR3 loop is CASSLRVLQGDEQFF. The DNA for the CDR3 is TGTGCCAGCAGCCTCCGGGTCTTACAGGGGGATGAGCAGTTCTTC.

This clonotype was observed a few times. This rearrangement joins TRBV12-3 or TRBV12-4 to TRBJ2-3, with D unresolved. The CDR3 has 12 residues. The V and J ends lost 4 bases and 6 bases respectively, with 8 bases between them. CDR3 bases: TGTGCCAGCAGTTCAAGCATCGATACGCAGTATTTT. It yields the protein CASSSSIDTQYF.

This clonotype was counted many times. The rearrangement links TRBV2 to TRBJ1-1; D possibly corresponds to TRBD1 (5 bases). The germline CDR1 and CDR2 sequences are SNHLY and FYNNEI. V gave up 6 bases and J gave up 4 bases, with 18 bases separating them. The CDR3 extends over 15 amino acids. The CDR3 sequence is CASRLSGQGGTEAFF. DNA of the CDR3: TGTGCCAGCAGACTCTCCGGGCAGGGAGGCACTGAAGCTTTCTTT.

V is TRBV4-1 and J is TRBJ2-7; TRBD1 matches at 8 bases. The germline CDR1 and CDR2 sequences are MGHRA and YSYEKL. CDR3 size: 16 residues. Trimming removed 4 bases from V and 3 bases from J; junction bases left unmatched: 11. CDR3 loop: CASSPQAQTGDYEQYF. The CDR3 nucleotides are TGCGCCAGCAGCCCACAAGCCCAGACAGGGGACTACGAGCAGTACTTC.

Written as DNA, the CDR3 is TGTGCCACACAACCCCGGGACCCCGGCTCCTCCTACAATGAGCAGTTCTTC. As protein: CATQPRDPGSSYNEQFF. The gene calls are TRBV6-5 and TRBJ2-1, with D perhaps assigned TRBD1 or TRBD2 (5 bases each). The CDR3 spans 17 residues. CDR1 and CDR2 from the germline V gene are MNHEY and SVGAGI. V lost 10 bases and J lost 0, with 22 bases in between.

This clonotype has at least ten counts. V gene TRBV29-1 combines with J gene TRBJ2-7, with D possibly matching TRBD2 (5 bases). This CDR3 has 12 residues. Trimming took off 4 bases at V and 6 bases at J, with 13 bases between the two ends. The V gene's germline CDR1 is SQVTM and CDR2 ANQGSEA. DNA of the CDR3: TGCAGCGTTGTCGGCCCAGAGGGCGAGCAGTACTTC. Protein sequence: CSVVGPEGEQYF.

This clonotype was seen at least ten times. The J gene is TRBJ2-1, the V gene TRBV4-3; 9 nucleotides align to TRBD2. The germline CDR1 and CDR2 sequences are LGHNA and YSLEER. The CDR3 sequence is 16 residues long. The V and J ends lost 1 base and 3 bases, in that order; junction bases with no gene match: 4. The CDR3 bases are TGCGCCAGCAGCCAAGGGCGGGAGGGATACTACAATGAGCAGTTCTTC. Translating it yields CASSQGREGYYNEQFF.

The V call is TRBV13, the J call TRBJ2-1; D is possibly TRBD2 (6 bases). Trimming shortened V by 1 base and J by 4 bases, and 8 bases separated the two germline ends. Germline V gene sequence: CDR1 PRHDT, CDR2 FYEKMQ (reference sequence). The CDR3 is 14 residues long. CDR3 protein: CASSLVEGYNEQFF. The CDR3 bases are TGTGCCAGCAGCTTAGTGGAGGGGTACAATGAGCAGTTCTTC.

In its sample, this clonotype was seen many times. The chain joins TRBV7-3 to TRBJ1-1, with 7 positions matching TRBD1. Trimming cost V 4 bases and J 0 bases; bases outside gene matches: 5. This CDR3 contains 15 residues. Per the germline V gene, CDR1 is SGHTA and CDR2 is FQGTGA. CDR3 amino acids: CASSSSGTVNTEAFF. The CDR3 coding sequence is TGTGCCAGCAGCTCATCCGGGACAGTGAACACTGAAGCTTTCTTT.

This clonotype showed up many times. This chain connects TRBV9 to TRBJ2-7, with 7 bases identical to TRBD1. V dropped 4 bases and J dropped 5; count of bases not matched to a gene: 3. This CDR3 has 12 residues. The germline V gene has CDR1 SGDLS and CDR2 YYNGEE. CDR3 residues: CASSRGQDEQYF. The CDR3 nucleotides are TGTGCCAGCAGCAGGGGGCAGGACGAGCAGTACTTC.